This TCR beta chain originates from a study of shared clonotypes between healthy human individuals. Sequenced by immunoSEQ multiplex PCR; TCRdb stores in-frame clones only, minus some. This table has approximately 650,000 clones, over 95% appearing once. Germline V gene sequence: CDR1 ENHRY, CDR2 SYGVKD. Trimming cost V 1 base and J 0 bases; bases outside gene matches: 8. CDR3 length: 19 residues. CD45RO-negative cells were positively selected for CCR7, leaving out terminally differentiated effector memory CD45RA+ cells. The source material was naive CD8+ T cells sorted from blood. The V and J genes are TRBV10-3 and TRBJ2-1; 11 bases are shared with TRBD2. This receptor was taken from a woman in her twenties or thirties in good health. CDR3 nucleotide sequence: TGTGCCATCAGTGAGTGGGCTAGCGGGAGGACGAGCTCCTACAATGAGCAGTTCTTC. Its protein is CAISEWASGRTSSYNEQFF.